Below, one TCR beta chain is given with its context. Its target is not known. The data were taken from a study of PD-1 blockade in classical Hodgkin lymphoma. Study results and limitations: Lower baseline TCR diversity marked trial partial responders and progressors. Whereas CD4+ TCR diversity had risen significantly by C4D1, CD8+ TCR diversity had not.

Time point reported: cycle 4 day 1 (C4D1), after more than five weeks of nivolumab. All trial patients relapsed after autologous stem cell transplantation. The assay was immunoSEQ multiplex PCR, and TCRdb's table has in-frame clones only and misses some. The data hold some 52,000 clones, with around 86% observed a single time. Source: peripheral blood mononuclear cells (PBMCs), taken before the fourth cycle of nivolumab. The sequence was obtained from a human donor with classical Hodgkin lymphoma.

The CDR3 here is CASSQEGGGQTQYF. In DNA form, the CDR3 reads TGTGCCAGCAGCCAAGAAGGGGGCGGACAGACCCAGTACTTC. The V gene is TRBV14, the J gene TRBJ2-5; 7 nucleotides line up with TRBD1. This CDR3 spans 14 amino acids. Germline V gene sequence: CDR1 SGHDN, CDR2 FVKESK. V lost 0 bases, J lost 6 bases, and 4 bases stayed unmatched.